This TCR beta chain is from a study of blood T cells in healthy people across ages. A second about 7 to 12 cycle PCR used barcoded and J-beta primers. MiXCR was run by TCRdb on the 5' RACE reads, yielding one entry per CDR3 protein. Altogether over a million distinct CDR3 sequences are present, 45% being singletons, with the ten largest covering approximately 19%. This CDR3 has 15 amino acids. Deletions cut 8 bases from V and 0 bases from J, with 17 bases between. Germline V gives CDR1 DFQATT, CDR2 SNEGSKA (reference sequence). The rearrangement uses TRBV20-1 and TRBJ2-1; D may be TRBD1 (6 bases). Specimen: blood. The receptor was isolated from an older woman in good health. DNA of the CDR3: TGCAGTTCCATGGGGGCGGATAGCTCCTACAATGAGCAGTTCTTC. This translates into CSSMGADSSYNEQFF.